Listed below are T cell receptor beta chains from one sample, sequenced in a study of cytomegalovirus exposure and HLA in healthy donors. Sequencing was performed with immunoSEQ multiplex PCR; in TCRdb, only in-frame clones are kept and a portion is missing. The data show about 37,000 clones, with about four fifths seen just once and 7.5% to 10% held by the top ten. Sequenced: PBMCs. These receptors were collected from a woman aged 40 to 50 in good health and CMV-seronegative. The CDR3 runs from the conserved cysteine through the conserved F or W. A D gene is named only where the DNA matches it firmly. Clone size is not always given. Where it is, it says once, few, many or a class for expanded clones.

j_call d_call v_call clone_size cdr3_aa cdr3_nt
TRBJ1-1 . TRBV6-1 once CASSEIGALGAFF TGTGCCAGCAGTGAAATTGGGGCCCTTGGAGCTTTCTTT
TRBJ1-2 . TRBV18 . CASSSTGLIHGYTF TGTGCCAGCTCTTCAACAGGGCTAATCCATGGCTACACCTTC
TRBJ2-1 . TRBV7-2 . CASSLVFGRDNEQFF TGTGCCAGCAGCTTGGTGTTTGGCAGGGACAATGAGCAGTTCTTC
TRBJ1-2 TRBD1 TRBV2 . CASSQGGTGSVSGGYTF TGTGCCAGCAGTCAGGGGGGGACAGGGTCGGTGTCCGGTGGCTACACCTTC
TRBJ2-3 . TRBV29-1 . CSVRPPNVDTQYF TGCAGCGTGCGGCCCCCTAATGTGGATACGCAGTATTTT
TRBJ2-5 TRBD2 TRBV11-3 few CASSVAGGQGTQYF TGTGCCAGCAGCGTAGCGGGGGGCCAAGGGACCCAGTACTTC
TRBJ1-1 . TRBV20-1 . CSAPGGAEAFF TGCAGTGCTCCGGGAGGAGCCGAAGCTTTCTTT
TRBJ2-3 . TRBV7-2 . CASSLAELVGTQYF TGTGCCAGCAGCTTAGCGGAACTAGTGGGGACGCAGTATTTT
TRBJ2-6 TRBD2 TRBV7-2 . CASSLRLAGGPGANVLTF TGTGCCAGCAGCTTACGACTAGCGGGGGGGCCTGGGGCCAACGTCCTGACTTTC
TRBJ2-3 TRBD2 TRBV6-1 . CASSGLASTDTQYF TGTGCCAGCAGCGGACTAGCGAGCACAGATACGCAGTATTTT
TRBJ2-7 TRBD2 TRBV7-2 . CASSLSSGGLSSYEQYF TGTGCCAGCAGCTTATCTAGCGGGGGCCTGAGCTCCTACGAGCAGTACTTC
TRBJ2-7 TRBD2 TRBV2 . CASGGDSYEQYF TGTGCCAGCGGGGGGGACTCCTACGAGCAGTACTTC
TRBJ1-6 . TRBV6-5 . CASSYSPRENSPLHF TGTGCCAGCAGTTACTCCCCCAGGGAAAATTCACCCCTCCACTTT
TRBJ2-1 . TRBV28 . CASSFGGEGSSYNEQFF TGTGCCAGCAGTTTCGGGGGTGAGGGCAGCTCCTACAATGAGCAGTTCTTC
TRBJ2-1 TRBD2 TRBV5-6 . CASSKKRGLIYEQFF TGTGCCAGCAGCAAGAAGCGGGGGCTCATCTATGAGCAGTTCTTC
TRBJ2-1 . TRBV5-4 . CASSLAGRRGTVNEQFF TGTGCCAGCAGCTTGGCCGGTCGGCGGGGCACGGTAAATGAGCAGTTCTTC
TRBJ1-2 . TRBV28 . CASSGQNYGYTF TGTGCCAGCAGTGGACAAAACTATGGCTACACCTTC
TRBJ2-5 TRBD1 TRBV5-6 . CASSWTGEETQYF TGTGCCAGCAGCTGGACAGGGGAGGAGACCCAGTACTTC
TRBJ2-7 . TRBV4-2 . CASSQDEVREQYF TGTGCCAGCAGCCAAGACGAGGTGAGGGAGCAGTACTTC
TRBJ1-6 TRBD1 TRBV6-6 once CASSYGTGSGSPLHF TGTGCCAGCAGTTACGGGACAGGGAGCGGTTCACCCCTCCACTTT
TRBJ1-2 . TRBV4-3 . CASSQGGAGYGYTF TGCGCCAGCAGCCAAGGTGGGGCAGGGTATGGCTACACCTTC
TRBJ1-2 . TRBV20-1 . CSPTGNYGYTF TGCAGTCCGACGGGGAACTATGGCTACACCTTC
TRBJ1-5 . TRBV4-3 . CASSQDAQFSNQPQHF TGCGCCAGCAGCCAAGATGCACAGTTCTCCAATCAGCCCCAGCATTTT
TRBJ2-3 . TRBV7-9 once CASSLNRADTQYF TGTGCCAGCAGCTTAAACAGGGCAGATACGCAGTATTTT
TRBJ1-1 . TRBV14 . CASSQAGRNTEAFF TGTGCCAGCAGCCAGGCAGGGCGGAACACTGAAGCTTTCTTT
TRBJ2-3 TRBD2 TRBV11-2 . CASLGLAEADTQYF TGTGCCAGCTTAGGACTAGCGGAGGCAGATACGCAGTATTTT
TRBJ1-4 TRBD1 TRBV4-3 . CASSQELGQGYEKLFF TGCGCCAGCAGCCAAGAGTTGGGACAGGGGTATGAAAAACTGTTTTTT
TRBJ1-2 . TRBV6-1 . CASSEPQGSYYGYTF TGTGCCAGCAGTGAGCCCCAGGGGTCTTACTATGGCTACACCTTC